The 2 T cell receptor beta chains given below trace back to one sample, sequenced in a study of shared clonotypes between healthy human individuals. Using immunoSEQ multiplex PCR, the repertoire was profiled, and TCRdb retains in-frame clones only, with some absent. The sample shows about 2.2 million clones, 80% to 95% of them seen only once. Terminally differentiated effector memory CD45RA+ cells were excluded from the naive CD8 cells, which were CD45RO-negative and positively selected for CCR7. The sequenced sample was naive CD8+ T cells from PBMCs. These receptor sequences come from a man younger than 35 in good health. Some clones in this sample may be carry-over from other donors' samples.

This chain uses TRBV20-1 with TRBJ2-7; D uncertain. This CDR3 contains 11 residues. V lost 1 base and J lost 2, with 3 bases in between. CDR1 DFQATT and CDR2 SNEGSKA come from the germline V gene (reference sequence). The DNA of the CDR3 is TGCAGTGCTAGAGTCCCCTACGAGCAGTACTTC. Translation gives CSARVPYEQYF.

This chain uses TRBV6-6 with TRBJ2-1; no reliable D call. The CDR3 has 15 amino acids. V gave up 6 bases and J gave up 7 bases, with 19 bases separating them. In germline, CDR1 is MNHNY, CDR2 SVGAGI (reference sequence). CDR3 sequence (DNA): TGTGCCAGCAGAACACAAGGTGGGATGGGGAATGAGCAGTTCTTC. Its translation: CASRTQGGMGNEQFF.